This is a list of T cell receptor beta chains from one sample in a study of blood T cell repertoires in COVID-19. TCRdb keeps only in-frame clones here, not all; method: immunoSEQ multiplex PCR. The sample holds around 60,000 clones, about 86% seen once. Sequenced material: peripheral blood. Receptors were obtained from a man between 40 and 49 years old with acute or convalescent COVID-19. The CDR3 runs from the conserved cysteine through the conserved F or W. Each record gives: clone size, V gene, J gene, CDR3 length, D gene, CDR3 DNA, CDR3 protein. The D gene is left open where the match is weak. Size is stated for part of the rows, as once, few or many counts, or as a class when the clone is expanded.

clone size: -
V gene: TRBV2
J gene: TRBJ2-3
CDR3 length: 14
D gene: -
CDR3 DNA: TGTGCCACCCAGTCTCAGGGGCTGATGGATACGCAGTATTTT
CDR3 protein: CATQSQGLMDTQYF

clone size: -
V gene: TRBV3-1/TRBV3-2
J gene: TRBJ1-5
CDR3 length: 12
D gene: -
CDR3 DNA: TGTGCCAGCAGCCGGTCAGGTCAGCCCCAGCATTTT
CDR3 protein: CASSRSGQPQHF

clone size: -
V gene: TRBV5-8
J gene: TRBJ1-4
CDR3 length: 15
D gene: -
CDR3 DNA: TGTGCCAGCAGCTTGGCAGAGGAAAGGGGTGAAAAACTGTTTTTT
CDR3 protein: CASSLAEERGEKLFF

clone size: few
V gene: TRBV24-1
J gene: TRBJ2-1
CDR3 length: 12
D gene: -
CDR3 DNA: TGTGCCACCAGTGCGTCCAGGAATGAGCAGTTCTTC
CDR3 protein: CATSASRNEQFF

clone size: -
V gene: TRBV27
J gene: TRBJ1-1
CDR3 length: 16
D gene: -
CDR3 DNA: TGTGCCAGCAGTCCCGCCCCGGACAGTAGAAGTACTGAAGCTTTCTTT
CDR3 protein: CASSPAPDSRSTEAFF

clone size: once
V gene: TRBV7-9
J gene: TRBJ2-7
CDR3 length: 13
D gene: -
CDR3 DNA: TGTGCCAGCACCTCGGGGTCGAATGTTGAGCAGTACTTC
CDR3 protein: CASTSGSNVEQYF

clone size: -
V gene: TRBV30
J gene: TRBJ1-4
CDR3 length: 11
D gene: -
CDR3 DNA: TGTGCCGGGGGGACTCCTGAAAAACTGTTTTTT
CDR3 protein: CAGGTPEKLFF

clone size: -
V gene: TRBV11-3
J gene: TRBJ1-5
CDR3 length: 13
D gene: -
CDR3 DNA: TGTGCCAGCAGCTTGTACAGGAATCAGCCCCAGCATTTT
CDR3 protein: CASSLYRNQPQHF

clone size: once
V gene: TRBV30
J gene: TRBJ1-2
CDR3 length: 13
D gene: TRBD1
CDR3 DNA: TGTGCCTGGAGTAGGGGGCGCTCCTATGGCTACACCTTC
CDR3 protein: CAWSRGRSYGYTF

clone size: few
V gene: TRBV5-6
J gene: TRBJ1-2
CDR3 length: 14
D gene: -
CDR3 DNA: TGTGCCAGCAGGCTGGTGGGAGCGGACTATGGCTACACCTTC
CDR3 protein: CASRLVGADYGYTF

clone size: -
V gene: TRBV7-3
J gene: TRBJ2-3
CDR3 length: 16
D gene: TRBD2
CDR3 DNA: TGTGCCAGCAGCCCCACCCGAGCGGGGGGCACAGATACGCAGTATTTT
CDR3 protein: CASSPTRAGGTDTQYF

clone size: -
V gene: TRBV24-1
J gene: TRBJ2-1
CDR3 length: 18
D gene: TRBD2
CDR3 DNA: TGTGCCACCAGTGATCCGGGACTAGCGGGGGCCTCCTACAATGAGCAGTTCTTC
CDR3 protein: CATSDPGLAGASYNEQFF

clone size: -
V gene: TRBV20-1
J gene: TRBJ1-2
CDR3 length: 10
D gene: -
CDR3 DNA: TGCAGTGTGTACCGCGTGGGCTACACCTTC
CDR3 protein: CSVYRVGYTF